The clone carrying this TCR beta chain was counted only a few times. The antigen remains undetermined. Using immunoSEQ multiplex PCR, the repertoire was profiled, and TCRdb retains in-frame clones only, with some absent. The data contain approximately 70,000 clones, about 92% of them seen just once; the ten biggest clones take up 0.23%. The unexposed donors gave CD4+ T cells in 2011-2018, prior to COVID-19. The V gene end was trimmed by 5 bases and the J gene end by 5 bases; junction bases not matched to a gene: 9. The CDR3 is 15 residues long. Looked up from germline, CDR1 is SEHNR and CDR2 is FQNEAQ (reference sequence). The data belong to a study of CD4 T cells in relation to SARS-CoV-2 and coronaviruses. Overall study findings and caveats: In around 63% of donors, memory CD4+ clonotypes crossrecognized SARS-CoV-2 and at least one common cold coronavirus spike.

Source material: naive CD4+ T cells from PBMCs. As to subset: naive CD4+ T cells isolated by negative enrichment. The source is a human donor in good health. The chain combines TRBV7-9 with TRBJ2-1; 7 nucleotides line up with TRBD2. CDR3 DNA: TGTGCCAGCAGCCCCATGTGGGAGGGGAACAATGAGCAGTTCTTC. The encoded protein is CASSPMWEGNNEQFF.